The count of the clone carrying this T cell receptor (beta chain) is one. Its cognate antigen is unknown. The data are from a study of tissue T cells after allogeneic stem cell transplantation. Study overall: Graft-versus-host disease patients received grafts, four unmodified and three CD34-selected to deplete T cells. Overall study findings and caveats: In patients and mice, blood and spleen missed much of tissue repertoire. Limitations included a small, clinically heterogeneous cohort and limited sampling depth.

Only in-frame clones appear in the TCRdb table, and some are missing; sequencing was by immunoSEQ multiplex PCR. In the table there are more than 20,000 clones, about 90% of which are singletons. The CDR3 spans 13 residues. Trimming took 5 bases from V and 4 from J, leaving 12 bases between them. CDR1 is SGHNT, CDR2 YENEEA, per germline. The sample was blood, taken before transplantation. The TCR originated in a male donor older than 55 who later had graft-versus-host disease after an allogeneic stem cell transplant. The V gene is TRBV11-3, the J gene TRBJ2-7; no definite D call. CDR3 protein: CASSPLWGYEQYF. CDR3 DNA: TGTGCCAGCAGCCCCCTGTGGGGATACGAGCAGTACTTC.